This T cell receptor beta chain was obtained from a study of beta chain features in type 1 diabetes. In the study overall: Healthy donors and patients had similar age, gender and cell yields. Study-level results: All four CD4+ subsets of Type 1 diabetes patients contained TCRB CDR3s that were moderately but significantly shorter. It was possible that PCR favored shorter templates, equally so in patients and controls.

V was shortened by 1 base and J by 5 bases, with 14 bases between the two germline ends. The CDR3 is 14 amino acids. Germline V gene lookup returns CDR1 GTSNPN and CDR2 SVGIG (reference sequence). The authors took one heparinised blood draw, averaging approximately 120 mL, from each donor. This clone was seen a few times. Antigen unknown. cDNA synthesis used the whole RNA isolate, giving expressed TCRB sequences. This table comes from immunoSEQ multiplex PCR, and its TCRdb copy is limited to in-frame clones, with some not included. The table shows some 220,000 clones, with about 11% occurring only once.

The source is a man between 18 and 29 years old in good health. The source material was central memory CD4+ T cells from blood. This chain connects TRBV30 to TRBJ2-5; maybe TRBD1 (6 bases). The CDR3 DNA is TGTGCCTGGAGTGAAGGACAGCTTGGGGAGACCCAGTACTTC. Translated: CAWSEGQLGETQYF.